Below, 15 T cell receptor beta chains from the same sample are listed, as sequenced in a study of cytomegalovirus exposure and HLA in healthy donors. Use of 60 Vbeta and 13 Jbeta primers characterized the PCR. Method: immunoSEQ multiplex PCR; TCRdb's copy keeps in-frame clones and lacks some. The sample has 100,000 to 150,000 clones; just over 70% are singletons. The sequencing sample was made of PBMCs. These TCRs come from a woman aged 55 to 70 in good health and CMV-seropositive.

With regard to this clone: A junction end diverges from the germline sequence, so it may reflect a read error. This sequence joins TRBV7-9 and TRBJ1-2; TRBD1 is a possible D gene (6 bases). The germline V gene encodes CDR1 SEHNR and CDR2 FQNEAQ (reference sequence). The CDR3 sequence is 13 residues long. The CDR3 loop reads CSSSLGQSYGYTF. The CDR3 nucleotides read TGTTCCAGCAGCCTCGGACAGAGCTATGGCTACACCTTC.

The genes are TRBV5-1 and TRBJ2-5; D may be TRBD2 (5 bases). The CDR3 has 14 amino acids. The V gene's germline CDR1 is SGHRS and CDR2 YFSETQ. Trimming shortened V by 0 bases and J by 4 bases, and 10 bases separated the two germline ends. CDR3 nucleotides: TGCGCCAGCAGCTTGGTAGGAGAGGGAGAGACCCAGTACTTC. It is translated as CASSLVGEGETQYF. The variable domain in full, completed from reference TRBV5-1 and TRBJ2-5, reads KAGVTQTPRYLIKTRGQQVTLSCSPISGHRSVSWYQQTPGQGLQFLFEYFSETQRNKGNFPGRFSGRQFSNSRSEMNVSTLELGDSALYLCASSLVGEGETQYFGPGTRLLVL.

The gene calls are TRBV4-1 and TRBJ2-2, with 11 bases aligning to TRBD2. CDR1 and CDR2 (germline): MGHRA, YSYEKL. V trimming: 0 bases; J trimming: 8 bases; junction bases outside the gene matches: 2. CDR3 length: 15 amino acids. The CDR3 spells CASSQERTSGGELFF. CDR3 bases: TGCGCCAGCAGCCAAGAAAGGACTAGCGGGGGGGAGCTGTTTTTT.

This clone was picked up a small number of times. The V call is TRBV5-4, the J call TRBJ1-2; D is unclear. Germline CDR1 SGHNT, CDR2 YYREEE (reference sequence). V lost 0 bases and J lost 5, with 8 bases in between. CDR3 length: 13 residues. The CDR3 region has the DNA TGTGCCAGCAGCTTGGGGCAGGAATATGGCTACACCTTC. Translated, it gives CASSLGQEYGYTF.

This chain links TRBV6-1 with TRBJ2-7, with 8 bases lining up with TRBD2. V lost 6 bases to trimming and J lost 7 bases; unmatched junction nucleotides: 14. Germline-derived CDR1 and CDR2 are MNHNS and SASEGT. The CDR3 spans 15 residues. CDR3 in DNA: TGTGCCAGCAGACCACCCGGCGGGGGGACGAGTGAGCAGTACTTC. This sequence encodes CASRPPGGGTSEQYF.

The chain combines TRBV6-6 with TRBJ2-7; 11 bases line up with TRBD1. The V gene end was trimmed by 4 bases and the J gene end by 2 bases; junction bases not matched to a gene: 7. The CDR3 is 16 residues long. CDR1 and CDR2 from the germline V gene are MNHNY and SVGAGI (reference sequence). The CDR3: CASSSDRGLSAYEQYF. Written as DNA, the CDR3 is TGTGCCAGCAGTTCGGACAGGGGGCTCTCCGCCTACGAGCAGTACTTC.

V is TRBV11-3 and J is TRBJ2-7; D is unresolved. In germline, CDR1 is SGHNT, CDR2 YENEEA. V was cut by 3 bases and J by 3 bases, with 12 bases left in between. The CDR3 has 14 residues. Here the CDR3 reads CASSLNRGNYEQYF. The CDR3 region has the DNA TGTGCCAGCAGCTTGAACCGCGGAAACTACGAGCAGTACTTC.

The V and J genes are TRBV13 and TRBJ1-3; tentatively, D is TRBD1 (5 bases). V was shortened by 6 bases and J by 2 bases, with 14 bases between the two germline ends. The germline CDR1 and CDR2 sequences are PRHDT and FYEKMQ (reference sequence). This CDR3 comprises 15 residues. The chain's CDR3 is CASSYQGAAGNTIYF. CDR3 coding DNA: TGTGCCAGCAGTTACCAGGGTGCAGCTGGAAACACCATATATTTT.

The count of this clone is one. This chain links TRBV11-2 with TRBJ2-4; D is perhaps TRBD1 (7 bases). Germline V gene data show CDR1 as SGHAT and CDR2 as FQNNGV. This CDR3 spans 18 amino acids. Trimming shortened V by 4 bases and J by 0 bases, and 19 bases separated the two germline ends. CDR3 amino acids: CASSSLRGDSLAKNIQYF. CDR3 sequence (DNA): TGTGCCAGCAGCTCTCTTAGGGGGGACAGCCTAGCCAAAAACATTCAGTACTTC.

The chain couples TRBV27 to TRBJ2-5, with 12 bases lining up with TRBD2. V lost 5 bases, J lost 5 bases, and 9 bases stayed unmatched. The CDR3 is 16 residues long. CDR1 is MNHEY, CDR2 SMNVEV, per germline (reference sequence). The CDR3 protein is CASSTWTSGIRETQYF. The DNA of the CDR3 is TGTGCCAGCAGTACCTGGACTAGCGGGATTCGCGAGACCCAGTACTTC.

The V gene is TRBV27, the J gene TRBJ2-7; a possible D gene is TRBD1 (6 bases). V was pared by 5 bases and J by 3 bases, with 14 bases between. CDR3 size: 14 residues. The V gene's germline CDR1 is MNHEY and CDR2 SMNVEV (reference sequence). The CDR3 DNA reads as TGTGCCAGCAGTCCCGGGACAACAGGCTACGAGCAGTACTTC. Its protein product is CASSPGTTGYEQYF.

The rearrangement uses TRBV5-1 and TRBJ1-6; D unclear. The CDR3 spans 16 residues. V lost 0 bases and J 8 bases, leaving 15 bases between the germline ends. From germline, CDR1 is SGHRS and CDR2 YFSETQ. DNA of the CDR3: TGCGCCAGCAGCTTGGATACCCTGGGCCTTTATTCACCCCTCCACTTT. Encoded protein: CASSLDTLGLYSPLHF.

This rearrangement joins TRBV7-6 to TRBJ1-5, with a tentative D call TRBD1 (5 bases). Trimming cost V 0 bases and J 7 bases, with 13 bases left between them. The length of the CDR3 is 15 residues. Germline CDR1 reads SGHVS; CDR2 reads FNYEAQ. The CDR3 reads CASSLALGVSQPQHF. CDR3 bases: TGTGCCAGCAGCTTAGCGCTAGGGGTTAGCCAGCCCCAGCATTTT.

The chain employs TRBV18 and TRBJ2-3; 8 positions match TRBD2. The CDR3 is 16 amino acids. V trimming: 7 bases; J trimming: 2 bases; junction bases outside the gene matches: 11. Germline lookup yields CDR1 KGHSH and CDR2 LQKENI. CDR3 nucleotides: TGTGCCAGCTATCAGCGGGGGAGTTATGACACAGATACGCAGTATTTT. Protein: CASYQRGSYDTDTQYF. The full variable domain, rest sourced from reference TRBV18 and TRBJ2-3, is NAGVMQNPRHLVRRRGQEARLRCSPMKGHSHVYWYRQLPEEGLKFMVYLQKENIIDESGMPKERFSAEFPKEGPSILRIQQVVRGDSAAYFCASYQRGSYDTDTQYFGPGTRLTVL.

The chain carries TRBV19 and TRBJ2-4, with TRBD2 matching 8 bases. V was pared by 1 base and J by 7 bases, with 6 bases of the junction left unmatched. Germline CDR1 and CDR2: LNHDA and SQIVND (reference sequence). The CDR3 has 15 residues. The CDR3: CASSIGILAGNIQYF. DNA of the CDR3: TGTGCCAGTAGTATAGGGATCCTAGCGGGCAACATTCAGTACTTC.